These T cell receptor beta chains were read from a single sample in a study of response to subunit inactivated influenza vaccine. TCRdb re-analysed the RT-PCR reads in MiXCR, keeping a single row per CDR3 protein. This repertoire shows 650,000 to 800,000 distinct CDR3 sequences, approximately 15% found once; its top ten account for around 7%. The input for sequencing was PBMCs from blood, taken 14 days before vaccination. These TCRs come from a man aged 45-60 years who received an inactivated influenza vaccine. Each CDR3 is given with its conserved first and last residue. A D gene is named only where the DNA matches it firmly. Size tells how often a clone was seen (once, few, many) or the class of an expanded clone, and some rows leave it out.

TRBD1	TRBV20-1	TRBJ2-7	NA	CSASGWGIRQGSTYEQYF	TGCAGTGCTTCGGGATGGGGGATTAGACAGGGTTCTACCTACGAGCAGTACTTC
TRBD1	TRBV5-1	TRBJ2-7	NA	CASGQGRSYEQYF	TGCGCCAGCGGACAGGGAAGATCCTACGAGCAGTACTTC
NA	TRBV4-1	TRBJ2-7	many	CASSQVLLVFPYEQYF	TGCGCCAGCAGCCAAGTTCTGCTAGTCTTCCCCTACGAGCAGTACTTC
NA	TRBV20-1	TRBJ2-7	few	CSAPRGTPSYEQYF	TGCAGTGCCCCAAGAGGGACACCTTCCTACGAGCAGTACTTC
TRBD1	TRBV28	TRBJ2-7	once	CASSLKLGTGGAVPYEQYF	TGTGCCAGCAGTTTGAAGCTCGGGACAGGGGGCGCAGTGCCCTACGAGCAGTACTTC
NA	TRBV10-3	TRBJ2-7	NA	CAISESGVTYEQYF	TGTGCCATCAGTGAGTCGGGGGTAACCTACGAGCAGTACTTC
NA	TRBV27	TRBJ2-5	NA	CASSLSIPVVQETQYF	TGTGCCAGCAGTTTATCGATCCCAGTAGTACAAGAGACCCAGTACTTC
NA	TRBV20-1	TRBJ2-1	NA	CSADQRNVEQFF	TGCAGTGCCGACCAACGGAATGTGGAGCAGTTCTTC
NA	TRBV12-3/TRBV12-4	TRBJ2-3	few	CASRPSLWGTDTQYF	TGTGCCAGCAGACCCAGTTTATGGGGGACAGATACGCAGTATTTT
NA	TRBV10-3	TRBJ2-3	NA	CATKTRSTDTQYF	TGTGCCACCAAGACACGGAGCACAGATACGCAGTATTTT
TRBD1	TRBV12-3/TRBV12-4	TRBJ1-2	many	CASRAGTDYGYTF	TGTGCCAGCAGGGCTGGGACAGACTATGGCTACACCTTC
TRBD2	TRBV3-1	TRBJ2-1	many	CASSLRLAANNEQFF	TGTGCCAGCAGCCTTCGACTAGCGGCAAACAATGAGCAGTTCTTC
NA	TRBV5-1	TRBJ2-2	few	CASSPLASNTGELFF	TGCGCCAGCAGCCCCCTAGCTTCGAACACCGGGGAGCTGTTTTTT
NA	TRBV11-2	TRBJ1-3	few	CASSLTATGNTIYF	TGTGCCAGCAGCTTAACAGCTACTGGAAACACCATATATTTT
NA	TRBV12-3/TRBV12-4	TRBJ1-6	few	CASSLTPRGSPLHF	TGTGCCAGCAGTCTAACCCCCCGGGGATCACCCCTCCACTTT
TRBD1	TRBV6-5	TRBJ1-2	NA	CASSYLGQSGYTF	TGTGCCAGCAGTTACTTGGGACAGTCCGGCTACACCTTC
NA	TRBV5-1	TRBJ2-7	few	CASSLQGEGLYEQYF	TGCGCCAGCAGCTTGCAAGGAGAGGGGTTGTACGAGCAGTACTTC
NA	TRBV28	TRBJ2-1	NA	CASSRTSRGEQFF	TGTGCCAGCAGTCGCACTAGCCGAGGTGAGCAGTTCTTC
NA	TRBV6-2/TRBV6-3	TRBJ1-1	few	CASSYVVGKNTEAFF	TGTGCCAGCAGTTATGTAGTAGGGAAGAACACTGAAGCTTTCTTT
TRBD1	TRBV20-1	TRBJ1-1	many	CSARSPQGATEAFF	TGCAGTGCGCGATCCCCACAGGGGGCAACTGAAGCTTTCTTT
NA	TRBV5-1	TRBJ1-1	many	CASSSQPGDTEAFF	TGCGCCAGCAGTTCACAGCCTGGGGACACTGAAGCTTTCTTT
TRBD2	TRBV7-8	TRBJ2-1	few	CASSLARGGITYNEQFF	TGTGCCAGCAGCTTAGCGCGGGGGGGCATCACCTACAATGAGCAGTTCTTC
NA	TRBV2	TRBJ2-2	few	CASTAWGVNTGELFF	TGTGCCAGCACCGCCTGGGGGGTGAACACCGGGGAGCTGTTTTTT
NA	TRBV12-3/TRBV12-4	TRBJ2-7	NA	CASSLIPYEQYF	TGTGCCAGCAGTTTAATCCCCTACGAGCAGTACTTC
NA	TRBV29-1	TRBJ2-7	NA	CSVRLSSYEQYF	TGCAGCGTCAGACTCAGCTCCTACGAGCAGTACTTC
NA	TRBV7-2	TRBJ1-2	NA	CASSLGGRRDYGYTF	TGTGCCAGCAGCTTAGGAGGTCGGCGGGACTATGGCTACACCTTC
NA	TRBV29-1	TRBJ2-7	many	CSVVEGREQYF	TGCAGCGTTGTTGAGGGGAGGGAGCAGTACTTC
NA	TRBV19	TRBJ2-2	few	CASILTPNTGELFF	TGTGCCAGTATCCTAACACCAAACACCGGGGAGCTGTTTTTT
TRBD1	TRBV18	TRBJ1-1	NA	CASSPRTGTGTEAFF	TGTGCCAGCTCACCCCGGACAGGGACGGGGACTGAAGCTTTCTTT
TRBD1	TRBV5-1	TRBJ2-3	few	CASSQPQDRHSSTDTQYF	TGCGCCAGCAGCCAACCACAGGACAGGCACTCTAGCACAGATACGCAGTATTTT
NA	TRBV20-1	TRBJ2-1	few	CSARDDVGGMDEQFF	TGCAGTGCTAGAGATGATGTGGGGGGCATGGATGAGCAGTTCTTC
TRBD1	TRBV7-2	TRBJ1-5	few	CASSPDGPGGTQHF	TGTGCCAGCAGCCCGGATGGGCCAGGGGGGACCCAGCATTTT
NA	TRBV2	TRBJ1-3	few	CASSEISRDTIYF	TGTGCCAGCAGTGAAATCTCCAGGGACACCATATATTTT
TRBD2	TRBV4-2	TRBJ2-1	NA	CASSLDEAGGLFF	TGTGCCAGCAGCCTGGACGAGGCGGGAGGTTTGTTCTTC
NA	TRBV7-9	TRBJ1-1	many	CASSLARSLNTEAFF	TGTGCCAGCAGCTTAGCGCGCAGCTTGAACACTGAAGCTTTCTTT
TRBD2	TRBV20-1	TRBJ2-7	few	CSAPELAGPSYEQYF	TGCAGTGCCCCCGAACTAGCGGGACCGTCCTACGAGCAGTACTTC
NA	TRBV19	TRBJ1-5	NA	CASSIGQKQPQHF	TGTGCCAGTAGTATCGGACAGAAGCAGCCCCAGCATTTT
NA	TRBV20-1	TRBJ1-5	NA	CSASVGYSNQPQHF	TGCAGTGCTAGTGTTGGATATAGCAATCAGCCCCAGCATTTT
NA	TRBV4-3	TRBJ2-7	few	CASSPGVALGSYEQYF	TGCGCCAGCAGCCCCGGAGTGGCGCTTGGCTCCTACGAGCAGTACTTC
TRBD2	TRBV9	TRBJ2-1	many	CASSSLPGTSGRYEQFF	TGTGCCAGCAGTAGCCTCCCCGGGACTAGCGGGAGGTATGAGCAGTTCTTC